This TCR beta chain derives from a study of blood T cell repertoires in COVID-19. For the study at large: Samples came from the United States, Italy and Spain, spanning acute and convalescent COVID-19.

V lost 4 bases, J lost 1 base, and 11 bases stayed unmatched. Germline V gives CDR1 SGHNT, CDR2 YYREEE (reference sequence). The CDR3 consists of 16 residues. The protocol was immunoSEQ multiplex PCR, while the TCRdb copy is restricted to in-frame clones and leaves out a portion. The table records tens of thousands of clones, 81% of them present only once. This receptor was identified in an elderly woman with active or convalescent COVID-19. J is TRBJ2-7 and V is TRBV5-4; 7 bases match TRBD1. Sample: peripheral blood. The CDR3: CASSRKGQLLSYEQYF. CDR3 bases: TGTGCCAGCAGCCGAAAGGGACAGTTACTATCCTACGAGCAGTACTTC. Based on the CDR3 plus reference TRBV5-4 and TRBJ2-7, the full variable domain is ETGVTQSPTHLIKTRGQQVTLRCSSQSGHNTVSWYQQALGQGPQFIFQYYREEENGRGNFPPRFSGLQFPNYSSELNVNALELDDSALYLCASSRKGQLLSYEQYFGPGTRLTVT.